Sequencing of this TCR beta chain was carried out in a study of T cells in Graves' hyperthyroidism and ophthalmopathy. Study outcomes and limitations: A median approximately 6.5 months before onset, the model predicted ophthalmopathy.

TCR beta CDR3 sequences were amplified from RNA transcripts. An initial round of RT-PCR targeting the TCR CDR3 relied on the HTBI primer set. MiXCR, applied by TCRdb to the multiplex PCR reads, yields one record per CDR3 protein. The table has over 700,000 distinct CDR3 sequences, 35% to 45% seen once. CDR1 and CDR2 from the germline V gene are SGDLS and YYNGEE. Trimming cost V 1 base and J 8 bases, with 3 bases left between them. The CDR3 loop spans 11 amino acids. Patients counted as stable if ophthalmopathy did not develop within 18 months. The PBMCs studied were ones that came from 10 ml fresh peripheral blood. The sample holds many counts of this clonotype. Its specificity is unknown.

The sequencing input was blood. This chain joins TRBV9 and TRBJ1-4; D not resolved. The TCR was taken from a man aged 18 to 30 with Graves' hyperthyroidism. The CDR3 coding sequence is TGTGCCAGCAGCGTACGAGAAAAACTGTTTTTT. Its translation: CASSVREKLFF. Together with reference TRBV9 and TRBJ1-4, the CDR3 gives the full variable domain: DSGVTQTPKHLITATGQRVTLRCSPRSGDLSVYWYQQSLDQGLQFLIQYYNGEERAKGNILERFSAQQFPDLHSELNLSSLELGDSALYFCASSVREKLFFGSGTQLSVL.